The rows below give T cell receptor beta chains drawn from one sample of a study of blood T cell repertoires in COVID-19. Sequencing used immunoSEQ multiplex PCR; TCRdb keeps in-frame clones, though not all of them. The sample yields more than 300,000 clones, more than 75% seen once. Sequencing input: PBMCs or T cells enriched from blood (not recorded which). These receptors all come from a man in his forties or fifties in a cohort exposed to, infected with or recovered from COVID-19 (not recorded which). Each CDR3 is given with its conserved first and last residue. A D gene is named only where the DNA matches it firmly. Rows may omit the clone size; those that give it use once, few, many or a size class.

TRBJ2-5 . TRBV2 TRBD1 TGTGCCAGCAGTGAAGTCCCTTCGCGACAGGGATTAGGGACCCAGTACTTC CASSEVPSRQGLGTQYF
TRBJ2-7 . TRBV25-1 TRBD2 TGTGCCAGCAGTGAATTTAAGACTAGCGGGAGTCGCCACGAGCAGTACTTC CASSEFKTSGSRHEQYF
TRBJ2-7 once TRBV6-5 TRBD2 TGTGCCAGCAGTTATAGCGGGACCTACGAGCAGTACTTC CASSYSGTYEQYF
TRBJ2-7 . TRBV6-1 TRBD2 TGTGCCAGCAGTGAAGGGACTAGCGGGAGCTCCTACGAGCAGTACTTC CASSEGTSGSSYEQYF
TRBJ1-2 . TRBV7-9 . TGTGCCAGCAGCAATACGCGGTATGGCTATGGCTACACCTTC CASSNTRYGYGYTF
TRBJ2-7 . TRBV7-2 . TGTGCCAGCAGACCGGGACACATTTACGAGCAGTACTTC CASRPGHIYEQYF
TRBJ2-7 . TRBV30 . TGTGCCTGGAGTGTACAACGAGGCGAGCAGTACTTC CAWSVQRGEQYF
TRBJ1-5 . TRBV2 . TGTGCCAGCAAGAACGGGACTGTCAATCAGCCCCAGCATTTT CASKNGTVNQPQHF
TRBJ2-7 . TRBV10-3 TRBD1 TGTGCCACCCGACAGGGACCGGACGAGCAGTACTTC CATRQGPDEQYF
TRBJ1-5 . TRBV19 . TGTGCCAGTCAACCGGACGGAGGGAAAAATCAGCCCCAGCATTTT CASQPDGGKNQPQHF
TRBJ2-2 . TRBV24-1 TRBD2 TGTGCCACCAGTGATCAGACTAGCGTATATAGCACCGGGGAGCTGTTTTTT CATSDQTSVYSTGELFF
TRBJ2-5 . TRBV5-5 TRBD1 TGTGCCAGCAGCGTGGGGCAGGGGGTTGGGGAGACCCAGTACTTC CASSVGQGVGETQYF
TRBJ2-7 . TRBV6-5 . TGTGCCAGCAGTAAAACAGGATCATCCCCCTACGAGCAGTACTTC CASSKTGSSPYEQYF
TRBJ2-2 . TRBV5-1 . TGCGCCAGCAGCTTGGGGTATACTGGCACCGGGGAGCTGTTTTTT CASSLGYTGTGELFF
TRBJ1-2 . TRBV18 TRBD1 TGTGCCAGCTCACTACAGGGGGAGGATGGCTACACCTTC CASSLQGEDGYTF
TRBJ2-1 . TRBV5-1 TRBD2 TGCGCCAGCAGTTCCGGGACTAGGAGCAATGAGCAGTTCTTC CASSSGTRSNEQFF
TRBJ1-2 . TRBV3-1/TRBV3-2 . TGTGCCAGCAGCCAAGGGGGCATAGGAGGCTACACCTTC CASSQGGIGGYTF
TRBJ2-4 . TRBV6-2/TRBV6-3 . TGTGCCAGCAGCCCTCTAGTATGGGACTTAGCCAAAAACATTCAGTACTTC CASSPLVWDLAKNIQYF
TRBJ1-2 . TRBV7-3 . TGTGCCAGCAGCTTAAGGGCGGGGACGGACGGCTACACCTTC CASSLRAGTDGYTF
TRBJ2-2 . TRBV29-1 TRBD2 TGCAGCGCGGTTAGCGGGGCGGGAACCGGGGAGCTGTTTTTT CSAVSGAGTGELFF
TRBJ1-1 . TRBV28 TRBD1 TGTGCCAGCAGATCCGGGACAGGGAAAACTGAAGCTTTCTTT CASRSGTGKTEAFF
TRBJ2-3 . TRBV2 TRBD1 TGTGCCAGCAGTGAACGCAGGCCGGGACAGGGCGGGCAGTATTTT CASSERRPGQGGQYF
TRBJ2-7 . TRBV24-1 . TGTGCCACCAGTGATTCCCAGGGCTTCCAGTACTTC CATSDSQGFQYF
TRBJ1-1 . TRBV29-1 TRBD1 TGCAGCGGCCAGCGGGACAGGGGTGTACCTTTCTTT CSGQRDRGVPFF
TRBJ1-1 . TRBV18 . TGTGCCAGCTCACCACGACAGAACACTGAAGCTTTCTTT CASSPRQNTEAFF
TRBJ2-3 . TRBV3-1/TRBV3-2 . TGTGCCAGCAAGGCTAGCAATGCAGATACGCAGTATTTT CASKASNADTQYF
TRBJ1-5 . TRBV2 TRBD1 TGTGCCAGCCAGGGACAGGGGTATCAGCCCCAGCATTTT CASQGQGYQPQHF